Listed below are T cell receptor beta chains from one sample, sequenced in a study of early T cells in non-severe SARS-CoV-2 infection. In TCRdb, the 5' RACE reads were re-called with MiXCR into one record per CDR3 protein. Of tens of thousands of distinct CDR3 sequences listed, about 5% are singletons. Sequenced sample: whole blood. Receptors were obtained from an adult who was a healthcare worker with PCR-confirmed SARS-CoV-2 infection or an uninfected control (not recorded which). CDR3s include the opening cysteine and the closing phenylalanine or tryptophan. The order of the fields is J gene, V gene, clone size, D gene, CDR3 DNA, CDR3 protein. The D gene is left open where the match is weak. Part of the rows lack a size; the others show once, few, many or a class for expanded clones.

j_gene: TRBJ2-1; v_gene: TRBV7-9; abundance: many; d_gene: TRBD2; CDR3nt: TGTGCCAGCAGCTTACTAGCGGGACCTTACAATGAGCAGTTCTTC; CDR3aa: CASSLLAGPYNEQFF
j_gene: TRBJ2-1; v_gene: TRBV11-3; abundance: many; d_gene: NA; CDR3nt: TGTGCCAGCAGCAACACCCCAGGGACCGGCTACAATGAGCAGTTCTTC; CDR3aa: CASSNTPGTGYNEQFF
j_gene: TRBJ1-3; v_gene: TRBV6-6; abundance: many; d_gene: NA; CDR3nt: TGTGCCAGCAGTTACCAGGTTGAGAGCTCTGGAAACACCATATATTTT; CDR3aa: CASSYQVESSGNTIYF
j_gene: TRBJ2-1; v_gene: TRBV3-1; abundance: few; d_gene: TRBD2; CDR3nt: TGTGCCAGCAGCCAAGATGATGCTAGCGGGGGAGATGAGCAGTTCTTC; CDR3aa: CASSQDDASGGDEQFF
j_gene: TRBJ1-1; v_gene: TRBV5-1; abundance: many; d_gene: NA; CDR3nt: TGCGCCAGCAGCTTAAGTGCTTTCGGCACTGAAGCTTTCTTT; CDR3aa: CASSLSAFGTEAFF
j_gene: TRBJ2-3; v_gene: TRBV3-1; abundance: NA; d_gene: NA; CDR3nt: TGTGCCAGCAGTCCCCAAAGGGATACGCAGTATTTT; CDR3aa: CASSPQRDTQYF
j_gene: TRBJ1-2; v_gene: TRBV12-3/TRBV12-4; abundance: many; d_gene: TRBD1; CDR3nt: TGTGCCAGCAAGACCGGGACAGGGAACTATGGCTACACCTTC; CDR3aa: CASKTGTGNYGYTF
j_gene: TRBJ1-3; v_gene: TRBV5-3; abundance: many; d_gene: NA; CDR3nt: TGTGCCAGAAGTGAAGGACGGCGCTTTCGGGGAAACACCATATATTTT; CDR3aa: CARSEGRRFRGNTIYF
j_gene: TRBJ1-1; v_gene: TRBV30; abundance: many; d_gene: NA; CDR3nt: TGTGCCTGGAGAAAGGGGAACACTGAAGCTTTCTTT; CDR3aa: CAWRKGNTEAFF
j_gene: TRBJ2-2; v_gene: TRBV7-6; abundance: NA; d_gene: NA; CDR3nt: TGTGCCAGCAGCTTGCCGGGACAACCGACCGGGGAGCTGTTTTTT; CDR3aa: CASSLPGQPTGELFF
j_gene: TRBJ1-4; v_gene: TRBV5-6; abundance: many; d_gene: TRBD1; CDR3nt: TGTGCCAGCAGCACGACAGGGGGATACGAAAAACTGTTTTTT; CDR3aa: CASSTTGGYEKLFF
j_gene: TRBJ2-1; v_gene: TRBV6-2/TRBV6-3; abundance: few; d_gene: NA; CDR3nt: TGTGCCAGCAGTTTTCGGGGATACAATGAGCAGTTCTTC; CDR3aa: CASSFRGYNEQFF
j_gene: TRBJ2-7; v_gene: TRBV5-1; abundance: many; d_gene: NA; CDR3nt: TGCGCCAGCAGCCCCAGGGGCAGCTACGAGCAGTACTTC; CDR3aa: CASSPRGSYEQYF
j_gene: TRBJ1-1; v_gene: TRBV18; abundance: NA; d_gene: NA; CDR3nt: TGTGCCAGCTCACTCGTTCAGCAGGGAGGCACTGAAGCTTTCTTT; CDR3aa: CASSLVQQGGTEAFF
j_gene: TRBJ2-3; v_gene: TRBV10-2; abundance: many; d_gene: NA; CDR3nt: TGCGCCAGCAGTGGTTGGCAGGGTCCCACAGATACGCAGTATTTT; CDR3aa: CASSGWQGPTDTQYF
j_gene: TRBJ1-2; v_gene: TRBV19; abundance: many; d_gene: NA; CDR3nt: TGTGCCAGTAGTAAGCCGACCGGGGACTATGGCTACACCTTC; CDR3aa: CASSKPTGDYGYTF
j_gene: TRBJ2-3; v_gene: TRBV5-4; abundance: many; d_gene: TRBD2; CDR3nt: TGTGCCAGCAGCTTAGAAAGCGGGGGGGCCGTGGCAGATACGCAGTATTTT; CDR3aa: CASSLESGGAVADTQYF
j_gene: TRBJ2-5; v_gene: TRBV7-9; abundance: many; d_gene: NA; CDR3nt: TGTGCCAGCAGCTTAGGAGAGGGGAAGAGTCGACAAGAGACCCAGTACTTC; CDR3aa: CASSLGEGKSRQETQYF
j_gene: TRBJ2-1; v_gene: TRBV12-3/TRBV12-4; abundance: many; d_gene: TRBD2; CDR3nt: TGTGCCAGCAGTTATAGCGGGGGGGCTAGGTATGAGCAGTTCTTC; CDR3aa: CASSYSGGARYEQFF